The 27 T cell receptor beta chains given below trace back to one sample, sequenced in a study of identical twins (dated by TCRdb to 2016 to 2018). The library was prepared using 5' RACE. Data came from an Illumina HiSeq 2000. TCRdb reworked the public reads: Q25 trimming with fastp, MiXCR clone assembly, productive beta chains retained. CDR3 protein sequences are deduplicated, and each keeps its most common genes and DNA. Recorded for this sample are 1.5 million to 2 million distinct CDR3 sequences; about 30% of them occurred a single time. The ten most abundant clones make up about 0.27% of the sample. Sequencing input: cord blood. These receptors all come from a newborn girl in good health.

This clonotype was detected a few times. V and J are TRBV3-1 and TRBJ2-7, with D unresolved. V was trimmed by 1 base and J by 3 bases, leaving 13 bases between them. The CDR3 consists of 15 residues. Germline V lookup: CDR1 LGHDT, CDR2 YNNKEL (reference sequence). CDR3 DNA: TGTGCCAGCAGCCAAGGACCTACCGCGGACTACGAGCAGTACTTC. This translates into CASSQGPTADYEQYF.

The CDR3 DNA is TGTGCCAGCAGCTCCTGGACACTCGACGAGCAGTACTTC. Its protein product is CASSSWTLDEQYF. The genes are TRBV7-9 and TRBJ2-7, with D tentatively TRBD1 (5 bases). Trimming removed 4 bases from V and 5 bases from J, with 12 bases in between. There are 13 residues in the CDR3. The germline V gene encodes CDR1 SEHNR and CDR2 FQNEAQ (reference sequence).

The chain joins TRBV6-4 to TRBJ1-6; TRBD1 matches at 8 bases. V lost 2 bases and J lost 10; bases outside the gene matches: 10. Per germline, CDR1 MRHNA and CDR2 SNTAGT. This CDR3 has 16 residues. DNA for the CDR3: TGTGCCAGCAGTGACAGGGGCAGGGGGCGGGAATCACCCCTCCACTTT. Translating it yields CASSDRGRGRESPLHF.

The sample holds a few counts of this clonotype. The V gene is TRBV29-1, the J gene TRBJ2-1, with TRBD2 identical over 9 bases. The CDR3 sequence is 16 residues long. CDR1 and CDR2 (germline): SQVTM, ANQGSEA. With V trimmed by 6 bases and J by 0 bases, 9 bases remained unmatched. DNA for the CDR3: TGCAGCGTCTTAGCGGGAGAAGGGAGCTCCTACAATGAGCAGTTCTTC. Its translation is CSVLAGEGSSYNEQFF.

This clonotype was detected ten times or more. The gene calls are TRBV29-1 and TRBJ2-1; 9 positions agree with TRBD1. The CDR3 has 13 amino acids. Germline lookup yields CDR1 SQVTM and CDR2 ANQGSEA. The V segment lost 3 bases and the J segment 10 bases; nucleotides outside the gene matches: 7. The CDR3 loop is CSVEGQGREEQFF. CDR3 DNA: TGCAGCGTTGAGGGACAGGGAAGGGAAGAGCAGTTCTTC.

The rearrangement uses TRBV24-1 and TRBJ1-1; weak D call: TRBD1 (5 bases). There are 13 residues in the CDR3. Germline V gene data show CDR1 as KGHDR and CDR2 as SFDVKD. Deletions cut 7 bases from V and 2 bases from J, with 10 bases between. The CDR3: CATSRGRNTEAFF. CDR3 coding DNA: TGTGCCACCAGCCGGGGACGTAACACTGAAGCTTTCTTT.

On this clonotype itself: Since a much larger clone is just one base distant, this may be a read error. This chain links TRBV7-2 with TRBJ2-3; tentatively, D is TRBD1 or TRBD2 (5 bases each). Per germline, CDR1 SGHTA and CDR2 FQGNSA. This CDR3 region has 16 residues. CDR3 in DNA: TGTGCCAGCAGCTTTAAACGGGGTCGTAGCACAGGTACGCAGTATTTT. It specifies CASSFKRGRSTGTQYF.

This clonotype appeared a few times. This chain joins TRBV20-1 and TRBJ2-7, with 7 bases identical to TRBD2. Germline V CDR1 and CDR2: DFQATT, SNEGSKA (reference sequence). This CDR3 is 16 amino acids long. V lost 3 bases to trimming and J lost 0 bases; unmatched junction nucleotides: 11. CDR3 amino acids: CSASRNPSGSSYEQYF. The CDR3 region has the DNA TGCAGTGCTAGTAGGAATCCTAGCGGAAGCTCCTACGAGCAGTACTTC.

There are a few counts of this clonotype. The rearrangement joins TRBV29-1 to TRBJ1-4; TRBD1 agrees at 10 bases. CDR1 is SQVTM and CDR2 is ANQGSEA in the germline V gene. The CDR3 has 12 amino acids. V lost 3 bases and J lost 8; bases outside the gene matches: 0. The CDR3 region is CSVEGQGEKLFF. CDR3 bases: TGCAGCGTTGAGGGACAGGGGGAAAAACTGTTTTTT. Supplemented by reference TRBV29-1 and TRBJ1-4, the full variable domain reads SAVISQKPSRDICQRGTSLTIQCQVDSQVTMMFWYRQQPGQSLTLIATANQGSEATYESGFVIDKFPISRPNLTFSTLTVSNMSPEDSSIYLCSVEGQGEKLFFGSGTQLSVL.

V is TRBV25-1 and J is TRBJ2-1, with 9 bases that match TRBD1. The DNA end lines up better with TRBJ2-7; the J call may be wrong. The CDR3 has 17 amino acids. CDR1 and CDR2 (germline): MGHDK, SYGVNS. CDR3 coding DNA: TGTGCCAGCAGTGAATTGGAGGGACAGGGTTCCTACAATGAGCAGTACTTC. The encoded protein is CASSELEGQGSYNEQYF.

V usage is TRBV11-2 and J usage is TRBJ2-3; D uncertain. CDR3 length: 16 amino acids. V was trimmed by 1 base and J by 1 base, leaving 12 bases between them. Germline CDR1 and CDR2: SGHAT and FQNNGV. The CDR3 spells CASSLVWRWGTDTQYF. CDR3 nucleotide sequence: TGTGCCAGCAGCTTAGTCTGGCGATGGGGCACAGATACGCAGTATTTT. Combining the CDR3 with reference TRBV11-2 and TRBJ2-3 gives the whole variable domain EAGVAQSPRYKIIEKRQSVAFWCNPISGHATLYWYQQILGQGPKLLIQFQNNGVVDDSQLPKDRFSAERLKGVDSTLKIQPAKLEDSAVYLCASSLVWRWGTDTQYFGPGTRLTVL.

This clonotype occurred a few times. The chain carries TRBV4-1 and TRBJ2-7; D possibly corresponds to TRBD2 (5 bases). Germline CDR1 reads MGHRA; CDR2 reads YSYEKL. V was trimmed by 0 bases and J by 6 bases, leaving 24 bases between them. There are 18 residues in the CDR3. The CDR3 sequence is CASSQERLAFRNVGEQYF. DNA of the CDR3: TGCGCCAGCAGCCAAGAGAGGCTAGCATTCCGAAATGTCGGCGAGCAGTACTTC.

The rearrangement links TRBV12-3 or TRBV12-4 to TRBJ1-1; no firm D call. This CDR3 is 16 amino acids long. V shed 1 base and J shed 7 bases, with 19 bases lying between them. This CDR3 is CASSLGIGSDTGEAFF. CDR3 coding DNA: TGTGCCAGCAGTTTAGGGATTGGTTCCGACACTGGTGAAGCTTTCTTT.

The CDR3: CASSQGGPNRALNLRGYTF. The CDR3 bases are TGTGCCAGCAGCCAAGGAGGCCCCAACAGGGCTCTAAACCTAAGGGGCTACACCTTC. The rearrangement links TRBV3-1 to TRBJ1-2; D might be TRBD1 (6 bases). The CDR3 runs to 19 residues. V was cut by 1 base and J by 8 bases, with 29 bases left in between. Germline loops: CDR1 LGHDT, CDR2 YNNKEL (reference sequence).

This clonotype has just a few counts. This rearrangement joins TRBV4-2 to TRBJ1-2; 7 bases are shared with TRBD1. Germline loops: CDR1 LGHNA, CDR2 YNFKEQ. The length of the CDR3 is 15 residues. The J segment lost 3 bases and the V segment lost 6 bases, leaving 10 bases of the junction unmatched. For the CDR3, the DNA is TGTGCCAGCAGTGCGGTGGAGGGGGCTTACTATGGCTACACCTTC. It yields the protein CASSAVEGAYYGYTF.

There are many counts of this clonotype. J is TRBJ1-2 and V is TRBV10-3, with TRBD1 matching over 7 bases. Germline lookup yields CDR1 ENHRY and CDR2 SYGVKD. This CDR3 region has 14 residues. The V gene end was trimmed by 0 bases and the J gene end by 3 bases; junction bases not matched to a gene: 1. The CDR3 DNA sequence: TGTGCCATCAGTGAGTCGACAGGGTACTATGGCTACACCTTC. Encoded protein: CAISESTGYYGYTF.

This clonotype has only a few counts. This sequence joins TRBV20-1 and TRBJ1-6; D unclear. The ends were cut back, 0 bases at V and 0 bases at J, with 12 bases in the middle. This CDR3 region has 17 residues. The V gene's germline CDR1 is DFQATT and CDR2 SNEGSKA (reference sequence). Written as DNA, the CDR3 is TGCAGTGCTAGAGATTTGGCCCGACACTCCTATAATTCACCCCTCCACTTT. This translates into CSARDLARHSYNSPLHF.

This clonotype was seen only a few times. This rearrangement joins TRBV5-1 to TRBJ1-4; a weak D match, TRBD1 (5 bases). CDR1 and CDR2 from the germline V gene are SGHRS and YFSETQ. This CDR3 has 15 amino acids. Trimming pared 1 base from V and 7 bases from J, leaving 14 bases between. CDR3 sequence (DNA): TGCGCCAGCAGCTTGAATGGGGGACCAGGTGAAAAACTGTTTTTT. Translated, it gives CASSLNGGPGEKLFF.

This clonotype was picked up a small number of times. The chain carries TRBV20-1 and TRBJ2-2; D might be TRBD2 (5 bases). Deletions cut 5 bases from V and 4 bases from J, with 11 bases between. Germline CDR1 and CDR2: DFQATT and SNEGSKA (reference sequence). The CDR3 covers 13 residues. The DNA for the CDR3 is TGCAGTGCTCCTGACTACCGCACCGGGGAGCTGTTTTTT. It translates to CSAPDYRTGELFF.

This rearrangement joins TRBV3-1 to TRBJ2-4, with 12 bases aligning to TRBD2. Gene TRBJ2-5 matches the end of the DNA better, so the J call may be wrong. The CDR3 spans 15 residues. Germline loops: CDR1 LGHDT, CDR2 YNNKEL (reference sequence). The CDR3 sequence is CASSQRTSGIETQYF. Written as DNA, the CDR3 is TGTGCCAGCAGCCAAAGGACTAGCGGGATCGAGACCCAGTACTTC.

This clonotype has more than one count but fewer than ten. J is TRBJ1-5 and V is TRBV9, with a possible D match to TRBD1 (5 bases). The V end was cut by 0 bases, the J end by 3 bases, with 10 bases between. The CDR3 is 15 amino acids. Germline CDR1 is SGDLS and CDR2 is YYNGEE. CDR3 amino acids: CASSVGRGPNQPQHF. The CDR3 bases are TGTGCCAGCAGCGTAGGGAGGGGTCCCAATCAGCCCCAGCATTTT.

This clonotype was seen a few times. This chain uses TRBV27 with TRBJ2-1, with 8 nucleotides matching TRBD1. The germline gives CDR1 MNHEY, CDR2 SMNVEV (reference sequence). This CDR3 region has 15 residues. Germline trimming cut 8 bases from V and 0 bases from J; bases unmatched to any gene: 6. The CDR3 nucleotides are TGTGCCAGCCGCTCAACAGGGGGCTCCTACAATGAGCAGTTCTTC. Encoded protein: CASRSTGGSYNEQFF.

The sample holds a few counts of this clonotype. The rearrangement uses TRBV20-1 and TRBJ2-5; D call uncertain. CDR3 length: 13 residues. Germline CDR1 DFQATT, CDR2 SNEGSKA (reference sequence). V gave up 2 bases and J gave up 3 bases, with 10 bases separating them. The CDR3 region is CSARKMGKETQYF. CDR3 DNA sequence: TGCAGTGCTAGAAAAATGGGCAAAGAGACCCAGTACTTC.

At least ten counts were recorded for this clonotype. This rearrangement joins TRBV18 to TRBJ2-1, with 8 bases matching TRBD2. The germline V gene encodes CDR1 KGHSH and CDR2 LQKENI. The J segment lost 0 bases and the V segment lost 4 bases, leaving 2 bases of the junction unmatched. The CDR3 consists of 15 residues. The CDR3 DNA sequence: TGTGCCAGCTCACGAGGGACTAGCTCCTACAATGAGCAGTTCTTC. Translating gives CASSRGTSSYNEQFF. The full variable domain, in which reference TRBV18 and TRBJ2-1 provide the parts outside the CDR3, is NAGVMQNPRHLVRRRGQEARLRCSPMKGHSHVYWYRQLPEEGLKFMVYLQKENIIDESGMPKERFSAEFPKEGPSILRIQQVVRGDSAAYFCASSRGTSSYNEQFFGPGTRLTVL.

A few counts support this clonotype. This chain connects TRBV4-1 to TRBJ2-6; D uncertain. CDR1 and CDR2 (germline): MGHRA, YSYEKL. V lost 4 bases and J lost 0, with 10 bases in between. This CDR3 is 16 amino acids long. This CDR3 is CASSPRYGSGANVLTF. The CDR3 coding sequence is TGCGCCAGCAGCCCCCGTTATGGCTCTGGGGCCAACGTCCTGACTTTC.

This clonotype came up once. Mismatch with germline at one junction end may stem from a read error. The rearrangement uses TRBV20-1 and TRBJ1-5; D is undetermined. The CDR3 has 12 residues. Germline V lookup: CDR1 DFQATT, CDR2 SNEGSKA (reference sequence). The CDR3 sequence is CSASSSNQLQHF. CDR3 DNA: TGCAGTGCTAGTTCCAGCAATCAGCTCCAGCATTTT.

This clonotype was seen repeatedly, ten times or more. The chain links TRBV29-1 to TRBJ2-7; D assignment may be TRBD1 or TRBD2 (6 bases each). V lost 4 bases and J 4 bases, leaving 17 bases between the germline ends. The CDR3 extends over 14 amino acids. Per germline, CDR1 SQVTM and CDR2 ANQGSEA. CDR3 sequence: CSVAGGRHRYEQYF. Here the CDR3 DNA reads TGCAGCGTTGCTGGGGGGCGCCATCGGTACGAGCAGTACTTC.